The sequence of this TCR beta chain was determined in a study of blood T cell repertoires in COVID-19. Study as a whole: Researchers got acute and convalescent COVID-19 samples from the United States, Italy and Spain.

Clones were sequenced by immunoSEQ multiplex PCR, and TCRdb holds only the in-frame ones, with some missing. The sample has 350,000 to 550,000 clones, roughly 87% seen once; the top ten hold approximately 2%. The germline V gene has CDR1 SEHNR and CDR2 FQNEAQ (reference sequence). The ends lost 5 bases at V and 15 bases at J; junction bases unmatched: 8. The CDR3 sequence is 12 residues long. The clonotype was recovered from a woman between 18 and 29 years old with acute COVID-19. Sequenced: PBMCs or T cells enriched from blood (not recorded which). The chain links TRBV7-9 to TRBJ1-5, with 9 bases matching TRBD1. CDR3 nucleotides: TGTGCCAGCAGCCCAGGACAGGGGCCAACGCATTTT. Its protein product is CASSPGQGPTHF.